The 17 T cell receptor beta chains listed next were all sequenced from one sample in a study of blood T cell repertoires in COVID-19. TCRdb keeps only in-frame clones here, not all; method: immunoSEQ multiplex PCR. The table has 210,000 or so clones, 80% to 85% seen once. Specimen: peripheral blood. These receptors were obtained from a human donor in a cohort sampled during active COVID-19.

This clone showed up just a few times. This sequence joins TRBV18 and TRBJ1-5; D might be TRBD1 (5 bases). CDR3 length equals 13 residues. Germline V lookup: CDR1 KGHSH, CDR2 LQKENI. V was trimmed by 1 base and J by 7 bases, leaving 8 bases between them. CDR3 loop: CASSPQGLQPQHF. The CDR3, as DNA: TGTGCCAGCTCACCACAGGGGCTCCAGCCCCAGCATTTT. Using reference TRBV18 and TRBJ1-5 for the parts outside the CDR3, the full variable domain is NAGVMQNPRHLVRRRGQEARLRCSPMKGHSHVYWYRQLPEEGLKFMVYLQKENIIDESGMPKERFSAEFPKEGPSILRIQQVVRGDSAAYFCASSPQGLQPQHFGDGTRLSIL.

This sequence joins TRBV19 and TRBJ2-7; 10 positions match TRBD1. This CDR3 comprises 14 residues. Trimming removed 3 bases from V and 3 bases from J; junction bases left unmatched: 2. Germline CDR1 is LNHDA and CDR2 is SQIVND (reference sequence). CDR3 in amino acids: CASSMDRGIYEQYF. CDR3 sequence (DNA): TGTGCCAGTAGTATGGACAGGGGGATCTACGAGCAGTACTTC.

This chain connects TRBV30 to TRBJ2-6; TRBD1 matches 8 bases. CDR1 GTSNPN and CDR2 SVGIG come from the germline V gene (reference sequence). This CDR3 spans 16 amino acids. Unmatched junction bases numbered 6, after V lost 5 bases and J lost 0 bases. This chain's CDR3 is CAWGGQVGSGANVLTF. The CDR3 DNA follows: TGTGCCTGGGGGGGACAGGTGGGCTCTGGGGCCAACGTCCTGACTTTC.

The chain employs TRBV2 and TRBJ1-1, with TRBD1 matching over 9 bases. Germline V lookup: CDR1 SNHLY, CDR2 FYNNEI. After removal of 4 bases from V and 1 base from J, the junction contained 4 bases not matched to a gene. This CDR3 spans 15 amino acids. The CDR3: CASSGQGVTNTEAFF. In DNA, the CDR3 is TGTGCCAGCAGTGGACAGGGGGTGACGAACACTGAAGCTTTCTTT.

The rearrangement joins TRBV30 to TRBJ2-7, with D possibly matching TRBD1 (6 bases). CDR1 and CDR2 from the germline V gene are GTSNPN and SVGIG (reference sequence). The CDR3 is 14 amino acids. V dropped 3 bases and J dropped 5 bases, with 17 bases sitting between them. In nucleotides, the CDR3 is TGTGCCTGGAGGGAGGACAGCGTTAGGAACGAGCAGTACTTC. Translation gives CAWREDSVRNEQYF.

J is TRBJ1-2 and V is TRBV7-2; TRBD1 agrees at 7 bases. The germline gives CDR1 SGHTA, CDR2 FQGNSA. The CDR3 runs 16 residues. The J segment lost 3 bases and the V segment lost 8 bases, leaving 15 bases of the junction unmatched. DNA of the CDR3: TGTGCCAGCCGTTACCCACAGGGGAAGACCTACTATGGCTACACCTTC. Translation: CASRYPQGKTYYGYTF.

V usage is TRBV28 and J usage is TRBJ1-3, with D tentatively TRBD1 (5 bases). The CDR3 covers 14 residues. V was pared by 5 bases and J by 2 bases, with 10 bases between. Germline-derived CDR1 and CDR2 are MDHEN and SYDVKM. DNA for the CDR3: TGTGCCAGCAGTCTCCCGGGGGCTGGAAACACCATATATTTT. It encodes CASSLPGAGNTIYF.

This clone is a singleton in its sample. The chain recombines TRBV6-4 with TRBJ2-6, with D hard to call. Between the trimmed V and J ends, which lost 2 bases and 2 bases, there was a span of 7 bases. CDR1 and CDR2 (germline): MRHNA, SNTAGT. The CDR3 is 15 amino acids. The CDR3 nucleotides are TGTGCCAGCAGTGACACTCAACCTGGGGCCAACGTCCTGACTTTC. It codes for CASSDTQPGANVLTF.

This clone was seen only once. V gene TRBV27 combines with J gene TRBJ2-7; TRBD2 matches at 8 bases. Trimming cost V 3 bases and J 2 bases; bases outside gene matches: 15. CDR3 length: 18 amino acids. Per germline, CDR1 MNHEY and CDR2 SMNVEV (reference sequence). The CDR3 region has the DNA TGTGCCAGCAGTTTTTCAGCTAGGCTAGCGGGTGCCCCCTACGAGCAGTACTTC. This gives the protein CASSFSARLAGAPYEQYF.

The rearrangement uses TRBV5-4 and TRBJ2-7, with 7 bases identical to TRBD2. The CDR3 contains 14 residues. Germline values: CDR1 SGHNT, CDR2 YYREEE (reference sequence). Trimming removed 4 bases from V and 2 bases from J; junction bases left unmatched: 6. The CDR3 DNA follows: TGTGCCAGCAGCGGGCCAGCGGGGACCTACGAGCAGTACTTC. It codes for CASSGPAGTYEQYF. Variable domain in full (rest from reference TRBV5-4 and TRBJ2-7): ETGVTQSPTHLIKTRGQQVTLRCSSQSGHNTVSWYQQALGQGPQFIFQYYREEENGRGNFPPRFSGLQFPNYSSELNVNALELDDSALYLCASSGPAGTYEQYFGPGTRLTVT.

The V and J genes are TRBV9 and TRBJ1-2; the D gene is possibly TRBD1 (5 bases). V was pared by 0 bases and J by 3 bases, with 9 bases between. CDR3 length equals 14 residues. Looked up from germline, CDR1 is SGDLS and CDR2 is YYNGEE. The CDR3 nucleotides read TGTGCCAGCAGCGTAGAGGCAGGGCACTATGGCTACACCTTC. This encodes CASSVEAGHYGYTF.

This chain connects TRBV6-5 to TRBJ2-6; perhaps TRBD1 as D (5 bases). Looked up from germline, CDR1 is MNHEY and CDR2 is SVGAGI. V was shortened by 8 bases and J by 0 bases, with 11 bases between the two germline ends. CDR3 length: 15 amino acids. CDR3 sequence reads: CASWTQSSGANVLTF. The CDR3 nucleotides read TGTGCCAGCTGGACACAGAGCTCTGGGGCCAACGTCCTGACTTTC.

The gene calls are TRBV3-1 (or the pseudogene TRBV3-2) and TRBJ2-1, with 12 bases matching TRBD2. CDR1 and CDR2 (germline): LGHDT, YNNKEL (reference sequence). There are 17 residues in the CDR3. V shed 4 bases, J shed 8 bases, and the junction held 12 bases outside the gene matches. CDR3 region: CASSLRASSGRADEQFF. CDR3 DNA sequence: TGTGCCAGCAGCCTAAGGGCCTCTAGCGGGAGGGCCGATGAGCAGTTCTTC.

The chain carries TRBV7-3 and TRBJ1-2; TRBD1 is a possible D gene (6 bases). From germline, CDR1 is SGHTA and CDR2 FQGTGA. This CDR3 is 13 amino acids long. Trimming removed 5 bases from V and 5 bases from J, with 12 bases in between. The CDR3 DNA is TGTGCCAGCAGCCCGGGACACCCTTATGGCTACACCTTC. This translates into CASSPGHPYGYTF. Filled out from reference TRBV7-3 and TRBJ1-2, the complete variable domain reads GAGVSQTPSNKVTEKGKYVELRCDPISGHTALYWYRQSLGQGPEFLIYFQGTGAADDSGLPNDRFFAVRPEGSVSTLKIQRTERGDSAVYLCASSPGHPYGYTFGSGTRLTVV.

The V call is TRBV4-3, the J call TRBJ1-2, with D possibly being TRBD1 (5 bases). The CDR3 is made up of 15 amino acids. The V end was cut by 0 bases, the J end by 8 bases, with 16 bases between. CDR1 is LGHNA and CDR2 is YSLEER in the germline V gene. CDR3 nucleotide sequence: TGCGCCAGCAGCCAAGATAAGGCAGGGCAGTACGGCTACACCTTC. Protein: CASSQDKAGQYGYTF.

The genes are TRBV5-1 and TRBJ2-7; TRBD2 matches 9 bases. Germline assignment: CDR1 SGHRS and CDR2 YFSETQ. Trimming removed 7 bases from V and 2 bases from J; junction bases left unmatched: 7. CDR3 size: 14 residues. The CDR3 DNA sequence: TGCGCCAGCGGGCCCGGGACTAGCCCCTACGAGCAGTACTTC. Its protein product is CASGPGTSPYEQYF.

This clone has more than one count but fewer than ten. V usage is TRBV4-2 and J usage is TRBJ1-3; no clear D. Germline-derived CDR1 and CDR2 are LGHNA and YNFKEQ. Between the trimmed V and J ends, which lost 0 bases and 4 bases, there was a span of 7 bases. The CDR3 length is 14 residues. The CDR3 region is CASSQDSGGNTIYF. The CDR3 nucleotides read TGTGCCAGCAGCCAAGATTCGGGGGGAAACACCATATATTTT.